The 24 T cell receptor beta chains reported below all come from one sample, sequenced in a study of CD8+ T cells in alopecia areata. Extracted RNA was reverse transcribed, and the resulting cDNA served as sequencing template. Some clones are missing from TCRdb's copy, which holds only in-frame ones; the method was immunoSEQ multiplex PCR. The sample contains 150,000 or so clones, roughly 50% of which appear only once. What was sequenced was CD4+ T cells sorted from blood. The receptors were sampled from a human donor with alopecia areata.

The chain is built from TRBV5-1 and TRBJ2-7, with TRBD2 matching 10 bases. The CDR3 runs to 15 residues. The germline gives CDR1 SGHRS, CDR2 YFSETQ. The junction had 7 bases not matched to a gene; V was cut back by 4 bases and J by 3 bases. The CDR3 nucleotides read TGCGCCAGCAGCCCAAGGACTAGCGGCAACTACGAGCAGTACTTC. As protein: CASSPRTSGNYEQYF.

This sequence joins TRBV29-1 and TRBJ2-1; 8 nucleotides match TRBD2. This CDR3 comprises 13 residues. The germline V gene encodes CDR1 SQVTM and CDR2 ANQGSEA. V trimming: 5 bases; J trimming: 15 bases; junction bases outside the gene matches: 15. The CDR3 DNA follows: TGCAGCGTTTCCCGAGGGGGGAGCGGGAGTTGGTTCTTC. It codes for CSVSRGGSGSWFF.

The chain joins TRBV6-5 to TRBJ1-2; no reliable D call. Germline values: CDR1 MNHEY, CDR2 SVGAGI. Trimming shortened V by 2 bases and J by 8 bases, and 15 bases separated the two germline ends. This CDR3 contains 14 residues. The CDR3 loop reads CASSYQYPAGGYTF. The CDR3 region has the DNA TGTGCCAGCAGTTACCAATACCCGGCGGGAGGCTACACCTTC.

This clone was seen only a few times. In DNA form, the CDR3 reads TGCAGCGTTGAGCGGCAGTTAGACACTGAAGCTTTCTTT. As protein: CSVERQLDTEAFF. The rearrangement links TRBV29-1 to TRBJ1-1; the D is unclear. Germline CDR1 and CDR2: SQVTM and ANQGSEA. The V and J ends lost 3 bases and 3 bases respectively, with 11 bases between them. The CDR3 has 13 residues.

This clone was seen more than once but under ten times. The rearrangement joins TRBV12-5 to TRBJ2-3, with 7 positions matching TRBD1. There are 14 residues in the CDR3. Per the germline V gene, CDR1 is LGHNT and CDR2 is FRNRAP. The trim removed 6 bases at V and 4 bases at J, leaving 7 bases unmatched. CDR3 bases: TGTGCTAGTGGAGAACAGGGGTTCGCAGATACGCAGTATTTT. It codes for CASGEQGFADTQYF.

The rearrangement links TRBV6-5 to TRBJ2-7; D is tentatively TRBD1 or TRBD2 (5 bases each). The CDR3 totals 16 residues. V shed 2 bases and J shed 6 bases, with 20 bases lying between them. Germline CDR1 MNHEY, CDR2 SVGAGI. The CDR3: CASSYGGKDGTTEQYF. The CDR3 DNA follows: TGTGCCAGCAGTTACGGCGGCAAGGACGGGACGACCGAGCAGTACTTC.

The V gene is TRBV28, the J gene TRBJ2-7; D is undetermined. The germline V and J ends were trimmed by 6 bases and 5 bases, with 11 bases remaining between them. The CDR3 is 12 residues long. The germline CDR1 and CDR2 sequences are MDHEN and SYDVKM. The chain's CDR3 is CASSRRRNEQYF. The CDR3 DNA reads as TGTGCCAGCAGCCGCCGACGGAACGAGCAGTACTTC.

This chain uses TRBV30 with TRBJ2-3; D is uncertain. V was trimmed by 5 bases and J by 7 bases, leaving 10 bases between them. CDR1 is GTSNPN and CDR2 is SVGIG in the germline V gene (reference sequence). This CDR3 is 11 amino acids long. CDR3 amino acids: CAWRKGNTQYF. DNA of the CDR3: TGTGCCTGGCGGAAGGGTAATACGCAGTATTTT.

This clone was counted between two and nine times. J is TRBJ2-1 and V is TRBV29-1, with 8 bases lining up with TRBD2. The CDR3 has 15 residues. Germline V gives CDR1 SQVTM, CDR2 ANQGSEA. The ends lost 7 bases at V and 7 bases at J; junction bases unmatched: 15. The CDR3: CSGSFGRALVNEQFF. The CDR3, as DNA: TGCAGCGGATCCTTCGGGAGGGCCTTGGTAAATGAGCAGTTCTTC.

The rearrangement joins TRBV29-1 to TRBJ2-7; D gene uncertain. V lost 6 bases, J lost 0 bases, and 15 bases lay in between. CDR3 size: 14 residues. Per germline, CDR1 SQVTM and CDR2 ANQGSEA. The DNA of the CDR3 is TGCAGCGTAGTCGCGGAGATCGACTCCTACGAGCAGTACTTC. Its translation is CSVVAEIDSYEQYF.

V usage is TRBV7-3 and J usage is TRBJ2-3, with D hard to call. Germline CDR1 SGHTA, CDR2 FQGTGA. The V end lost 5 bases, the J end lost 4 bases, and 16 bases lay between the germline ends. The CDR3 is 15 residues long. CDR3 amino acids: CASSPRRSESDTQYF. CDR3 nucleotide sequence: TGTGCCAGCAGCCCGAGGCGATCGGAGTCAGATACGCAGTATTTT.

For the CDR3, the DNA is TGTGCCTGGAGTGGAGCGGGAGACAACACAGATACGCAGTATTTT. This codes for CAWSGAGDNTDTQYF. The J gene is TRBJ2-3, the V gene TRBV30; TRBD2 matches at 8 bases. The CDR3 consists of 15 residues. With V trimmed by 1 base and J by 2 bases, 5 bases remained unmatched. Germline values: CDR1 GTSNPN, CDR2 SVGIG (reference sequence).

The genes are TRBV6-5 and TRBJ2-7; 7 bases line up with TRBD1. The junction had 6 bases not matched to a gene; V was cut back by 11 bases and J by 2 bases. The CDR3 is 12 residues long. Germline V gene lookup returns CDR1 MNHEY and CDR2 SVGAGI. The CDR3 region is CALGDSTYEQYF. The CDR3 bases are TGTGCCCTCGGGGACAGTACCTACGAGCAGTACTTC.

The sample holds a few counts of this clone. J is TRBJ2-1 and V is TRBV30; 10 bases match TRBD1. The germline gives CDR1 GTSNPN, CDR2 SVGIG (reference sequence). The CDR3 totals 14 residues. J gave up 5 bases and V 3 bases, and 4 bases lay outside the gene matches. Written as DNA, the CDR3 is TGTGCCTGGAGGCGACAGGGGGCGCACAATGAGCAGTTCTTC. It specifies CAWRRQGAHNEQFF.

The chain employs TRBV30 and TRBJ2-1; TRBD2 aligns across 14 bases. Unmatched junction bases numbered 8, after V lost 7 bases and J lost 6 bases. The CDR3 consists of 15 residues. CDR1 is GTSNPN, CDR2 SVGIG, per germline (reference sequence). The DNA for the CDR3 is TGTGCCTTTGGGACTAGCGGGGGAGGAGTCAATGAGCAGTTCTTC. This sequence encodes CAFGTSGGGVNEQFF.

The DNA of the CDR3 is TGTGCCAGCAGCGTAGGTAGCCAGCTGGATACGCAGTATTTT. Encoded protein: CASSVGSQLDTQYF. This sequence joins TRBV9 and TRBJ2-3; D gene uncertain. The germline V gene encodes CDR1 SGDLS and CDR2 YYNGEE. The CDR3 runs 14 residues. The V and J ends lost 0 bases and 6 bases respectively, with 11 bases between them.

This clone turned up a few times. This chain links TRBV29-1 with TRBJ2-5; 10 bases agree with TRBD2. The CDR3 has 13 residues. CDR1 and CDR2 (germline): SQVTM, ANQGSEA. V was clipped by 6 bases and J by 5 bases; unmatched bases: 6. Written as DNA, the CDR3 is TGCAGCGTCTCTAGCGGGAGTAGGGAGACCCAGTACTTC. Its translation: CSVSSGSRETQYF.

In its sample, this clone was seen once. The rearrangement links TRBV5-1 to TRBJ2-1, with 11 bases identical to TRBD2. The V gene's germline CDR1 is SGHRS and CDR2 YFSETQ. CDR3 length: 15 amino acids. J gave up 5 bases and V 3 bases, and 4 bases lay outside the gene matches. CDR3 protein: CASSSGLAGNNEQFF. The CDR3 DNA follows: TGCGCCAGCAGCTCCGGACTAGCGGGTAACAATGAGCAGTTCTTC.

The chain recombines TRBV29-1 with TRBJ1-2; D is unresolved. Germline assignment: CDR1 SQVTM and CDR2 ANQGSEA. The CDR3 is 14 amino acids. Trimming took 4 bases from V and 4 from J, leaving 16 bases between them. Written as DNA, the CDR3 is TGCAGCGTTGGCCCGACAACTGGAATCTATGGCTACACCTTC. This encodes CSVGPTTGIYGYTF. Full variable domain (outside the CDR3, taken from reference TRBV29-1 and TRBJ1-2): SAVISQKPSRDICQRGTSLTIQCQVDSQVTMMFWYRQQPGQSLTLIATANQGSEATYESGFVIDKFPISRPNLTFSTLTVSNMSPEDSSIYLCSVGPTTGIYGYTFGSGTRLTVV.

This clone was counted only a few times. This sample also contains other DNA sequences that code for the same CDR3. The chain recombines TRBV5-1 with TRBJ2-3; TRBD1 matches at 8 bases. The ends lost 4 bases at V and 1 base at J; junction bases unmatched: 2. This CDR3 spans 14 amino acids. Per germline, CDR1 SGHRS and CDR2 YFSETQ. This CDR3 reads CASSPGQGTDTQYF. The CDR3, as DNA: TGCGCCAGCAGCCCGGGACAGGGCACAGATACGCAGTATTTT.

This clone has more than one count but fewer than ten. Other DNA sequences in this specimen translate into the identical CDR3. This chain links TRBV5-1 with TRBJ1-1; D gene ambiguous. This CDR3 has 13 amino acids. The ends were cut back, 2 bases at V and 1 base at J, with 6 bases in the middle. Per germline, CDR1 SGHRS and CDR2 YFSETQ. CDR3 bases: TGCGCCAGCAGCTTTACTGCGAACACTGAAGCTTTCTTT. As protein: CASSFTANTEAFF.

The J gene is TRBJ1-1, the V gene TRBV5-1; the match to TRBD1 covers 7 bases. CDR3 length: 14 amino acids. Germline V lookup: CDR1 SGHRS, CDR2 YFSETQ. V lost 0 bases and J lost 7; bases outside the gene matches: 6. CDR3 in DNA: TGCGCCAGCAGCTTGGTGGGGGACAGTAGTGAAGCTTTCTTT. Amino acids: CASSLVGDSSEAFF.

J is TRBJ1-5 and V is TRBV27; 8 nucleotides line up with TRBD1. There are 17 residues in the CDR3. Germline V gene sequence: CDR1 MNHEY, CDR2 SMNVEV (reference sequence). The V segment lost 3 bases and the J segment 4 bases; nucleotides outside the gene matches: 11. In DNA, the CDR3 is TGTGCCAGCAGTTTCCTTCCGACAGGGGAGGGAAATCAGCCCCAGCATTTT. Its translation: CASSFLPTGEGNQPQHF.

The chain combines TRBV5-6 with TRBJ2-7; D is undetermined. The CDR3 spans 12 residues. The ends were cut back, 1 base at V and 0 bases at J, with 2 bases in the middle. Germline V gives CDR1 SGHDT, CDR2 YYEEEE. CDR3 DNA sequence: TGTGCCAGCAGCTTGTCCTCCTACGAGCAGTACTTC. Translation: CASSLSSYEQYF.